This TCR beta chain was documented in a study of T-cell memory formation after mild COVID-19. Study summary: Largely, TCR clusters stayed within a single donor.

CDR1 MGHRA and CDR2 YSYEKL come from the germline V gene. V dropped 5 bases and J dropped 7 bases, with 9 bases sitting between them. The CDR3 has 12 residues. Constant-segment primers were used for 5'RACE, and the resulting TCR alpha and TCR beta cDNA libraries carried sample barcodes and UMIs. TCRdb reanalysed the 5' RACE reads using MiXCR and keeps one entry per CDR3 protein. The sample has around 260,000 distinct CDR3 sequences; around 15% are singletons. To note about this clonotype: The antigen is not known.

Findings of the study overall: That cross-reactive memory joined was suggested by some responding clones appearing in pre-infection memory. The authors did not confirm SARS-CoV-2 specificity of second-wave clones peaking day 37.

The sample comprised PBMCs or a T cell subset sorted from them (not recorded which). The rearrangement uses TRBV4-1 and TRBJ2-1; no firm D call. This TCR was sampled from a man younger than 35 who had mild COVID-19 (a few samples of this study predate the infection). Cell type and time point are not known. The CDR3, as DNA: TGCGCCAGCAGCGTTCGTTGGAATGAGCAGTTCTTC. Encoded protein: CASSVRWNEQFF.